The entry below describes one TCR beta chain. The identical CDR3 is also encoded by other nucleotide sequences in the sample. Both 60 Vbeta primers and 13 Jbeta primers went into the PCR. The method was immunoSEQ multiplex PCR; TCRdb's version includes in-frame clones alone and lacks a portion of them. This sample carries about 170,000 clones, over 60% of them seen once, and the ten largest clones take about 1.6%. The data belong to a study of cytomegalovirus exposure and HLA in healthy donors. Input material: PBMCs. This receptor was obtained from a girl between 10 and 17 years old in good health and CMV-seronegative.

In DNA, the CDR3 is TGTGCCAGCAGTGACGGGACTAGCGGGGGCACAGATACGCAGTATTTT. This translates into CASSDGTSGGTDTQYF. The chain employs TRBV6-4 and TRBJ2-3, with 13 bases aligning to TRBD2. From germline, CDR1 is MRHNA and CDR2 SNTAGT. The CDR3 sequence is 16 residues long. J lost 1 base, V lost 2 bases, and 0 bases had no gene match.